This T cell receptor (beta chain) stems from a study of regulatory T cells in long-lasting Graves disease. V lost 4 bases to trimming and J lost 6 bases, with 13 bases between them. The germline V gene encodes CDR1 SGHRS and CDR2 YFSETQ. The CDR3 runs 14 residues. Construction of the TCR beta libraries employed iRepertoire HTBI primers in conjunction with Arm-PCR of CDR3 regions. TCRdb re-called the multiplex PCR reads through MiXCR, storing one row per CDR3 protein. The sample includes 560,000 or so distinct CDR3 sequences, about 16% of them seen just once. The sample's time point: newly diagnosed GD, antithyroid drugs for less than 3 months. PBMC-extracted RNA yielded the TCR library. These data were likewise used in another study, on T cells in Graves' hyperthyroidism and ophthalmopathy.

This clonotype originated in a man aged 18 to 35 with Graves disease. The V gene is TRBV5-1, the J gene TRBJ2-2; perhaps TRBD2 as D (6 bases). The sequencing used peripheral blood mononuclear cells (PBMCs), collected at new diagnosis, from a patient treated with antithyroid drugs. In DNA, the CDR3 is TGCGCCAGCAGCCCCCGGGACTTTTCCGGGGAGCTGTTTTTT. Its protein product is CASSPRDFSGELFF. Full variable domain (remainder filled in from reference TRBV5-1 and TRBJ2-2): KAGVTQTPRYLIKTRGQQVTLSCSPISGHRSVSWYQQTPGQGLQFLFEYFSETQRNKGNFPGRFSGRQFSNSRSEMNVSTLELGDSALYLCASSPRDFSGELFFGEGSRLTVL.